These T cell receptor beta chains were read from a single sample in a study of blood T cell repertoires in COVID-19. Generated by immunoSEQ multiplex PCR, the TCRdb table keeps only in-frame clones and is missing some. The sample has fewer than 400,000 clones; 85% are singletons. Sequenced material: PBMCs or T cells enriched from blood (not recorded which). These receptors all stem from a woman aged 25 to 39 who had been exposed to COVID-19. Both conserved end residues are part of each CDR3. A D gene is named only where the DNA matches it firmly.

TRBJ1-3,NA,TRBV7-9,CASSSLSTGRVENTIYF
TRBJ2-7,TRBD2,TRBV27,CASSWGSGGVEQYF
TRBJ2-6,NA,TRBV28,CASRASGLTSGANVLTF
TRBJ2-2,TRBD2,TRBV27,CASSSERTSGGAGELFF
TRBJ1-2,TRBD1,TRBV7-2,CASSFGQGAGYTF
TRBJ2-2,NA,TRBV19,CASSLRQLTGELFF
TRBJ1-5,NA,TRBV28,CASNSVSNQPQHF
TRBJ2-7,NA,TRBV30,CAWSKGTGLYEQYF
TRBJ2-7,TRBD1,TRBV5-1,CASYLGPGGIYEQYF
TRBJ1-5,TRBD1,TRBV19,CASSKQGALPQHF
TRBJ2-3,TRBD2,TRBV5-1,CASSISGRAGTDTQYF
TRBJ1-1,TRBD1,TRBV3-1/TRBV3-2,CASSRDRRAATEAFF
TRBJ1-1,NA,TRBV7-3,CASAPSGNTEAFF
TRBJ2-5,TRBD1,TRBV9,CASSPSGTGVEETQYF
TRBJ1-6,TRBD1,TRBV30,CAWRPFTGGNSPLHF
TRBJ2-1,NA,TRBV6-5,CASSPRVYYNEQFF
TRBJ1-2,NA,TRBV4-3,CASSQESWQGYGYTF
TRBJ2-7,TRBD2,TRBV18,CASSPTSDYEQYF
TRBJ1-1,NA,TRBV12-3/TRBV12-4,CASSLGVNTEAFF
TRBJ1-2,NA,TRBV7-2,CASSFGERGYTF
TRBJ1-2,TRBD1,TRBV6-5,CASSSTGWDYGYTF
TRBJ1-4,NA,TRBV18,CASSPFIGEYNEKLFF
TRBJ2-1,TRBD2,TRBV9,CASSAVAGGLDNEQFF
TRBJ1-6,TRBD1,TRBV30,CAYRDRTLGNSPLHF
TRBJ1-3,NA,TRBV3-1/TRBV3-2,CASSQGGRGFGNTIYF
TRBJ2-7,TRBD2,TRBV24-1,CATSDLELAGVGYEQYF
TRBJ1-3,NA,TRBV27,CASSLSVAPGNTIYF
TRBJ2-7,NA,TRBV10-3,CAIGRESAYEQYF
TRBJ2-3,TRBD1,TRBV10-2,CASRDRALDTQYF
TRBJ2-3,TRBD2,TRBV5-1,CASSASQTSGRLEDTQYF
TRBJ2-7,NA,TRBV14,CASSQDERLNGYEQYF
TRBJ2-3,TRBD2,TRBV5-8,CASSRGLASTDTQYF
TRBJ1-2,TRBD1,TRBV11-2,CASSLAPRPGGYGYTF
TRBJ2-7,TRBD2,TRBV3-1/TRBV3-2,CASSQWEGMDSEQYF
TRBJ1-6,TRBD1,TRBV7-9,CASSGTGWEPLHF
TRBJ2-5,NA,TRBV6-5,CASISGGTQYF
TRBJ2-7,TRBD1,TRBV27,CASSFFGTDDEQYF
TRBJ2-3,TRBD2,TRBV13,CASSTRTSGKYTDTQYF
TRBJ2-1,NA,TRBV7-2,CASSLPGGAYNEQFF
TRBJ1-2,NA,TRBV5-1,CASSLSGGNGYTF
TRBJ1-1,NA,TRBV5-6,CASSLDRGGNTEAFF
TRBJ1-2,NA,TRBV6-2/TRBV6-3,CASSDGRNYGYTF
TRBJ2-6,NA,TRBV19,CASRPGPVSYSGANVLTF
TRBJ1-5,NA,TRBV28,CASSIGQTYQPQHF
TRBJ2-4,TRBD1,TRBV7-2,CASSPSGQGRNIQYF
TRBJ1-1,TRBD1,TRBV10-3,CAIRGQGASFTEAFF
TRBJ2-5,NA,TRBV4-3,CASSQEGIPGETQYF
TRBJ2-3,NA,TRBV7-3,CASSLAGGTDTQYF
TRBJ1-3,NA,TRBV7-2,CASSPRQVSSSGNTIYF
TRBJ2-1,TRBD1,TRBV5-1,CASSQPDRGQYNEQFF
TRBJ2-7,NA,TRBV5-1,CASSLGPGASYEQYF
TRBJ1-2,NA,TRBV27,CASSLKIAGTGYTF
TRBJ1-1,NA,TRBV28,CASSLAMTNTEAFF
TRBJ1-2,TRBD1,TRBV10-3,CAINTGTDYGYTF
TRBJ1-2,TRBD1,TRBV5-4,CASKASGGYHGYTF